What follows describes a single T cell receptor beta chain. The table came from immunoSEQ multiplex PCR; TCRdb's copy has only in-frame clones and leaves some out. The data hold around 55,000 clones, with around 84% observed a single time. This specimen belongs to a study of blood T cell repertoires in COVID-19. About the research overall: COVID-19 samples collected from the United States, Italy and Spain covered acute and convalescent phases.

Per germline, CDR1 MNHEY and CDR2 SMNVEV (reference sequence). The CDR3 runs 13 residues. V was pared by 6 bases and J by 4 bases, with 12 bases between. Material for sequencing was peripheral blood. The receptor was isolated from a human donor in a cohort sampled during active or convalescent COVID-19. The chain recombines TRBV27 with TRBJ1-1; possible D gene TRBD1, 6 bases. CDR3 DNA: TGTGCCAGCAGGAGGGCAGGGGCCACTGAAGCTTTCTTT. This encodes CASRRAGATEAFF.